This TCR beta chain was profiled in a study of regulatory T cells in long-lasting Graves disease (dated by TCRdb to the early 2020s). In the study overall: Antithyroid drugs had been taken for less than 3 months by newly diagnosed Graves' disease patients. A total of around 35 samples were covered by TCR sequencing, comprising around 13 persistent and around 20 newly diagnosed Graves' disease patients. The study took place in China and was registered as a clinical trial. Peripheral blood TCR sequencing and RNA sequencing compared persistent Graves' disease patients with newly diagnosed Graves' disease patients. General study outcomes and caveats: TRBV28, TRBJ1-2 and TRBJ2-5 were preferentially used in persistent disease, while TRBV20-1 and TRBJ2-1 were favored in newly diagnosed disease. As a limitation, the authors acknowledged that the small sample size may reduce accuracy. Only the TCR beta chain was sequenced and analyzed. Persistent Graves' disease patients showed lower TCR Shannon entropy and fewer highly expanded clones than newly diagnosed patients, suggesting clonal expansion. Patients with persistent disease shared more public clonotypes (about 3,000) than newly diagnosed patients did (approximately 1,000). Peripheral blood alone was examined, since thyroid tissue, which constituted the primary lesion, could not be accessed.

The table lists this clonotype with many counts. The antigen this receptor binds is unknown. No much larger clone exists at a distance of one base, and base qualities are not known. The library was made by multiplex PCR. The listed sequencing device is Illumina HiSeq 4000. TCR beta libraries were built with iRepertoire HTBI primers and Arm-PCR amplification of CDR3 regions. Before sequencing, the PCR products underwent gel purification. The authors processed their data as follows. Across samples, roughly 60 TRBV and roughly 13 TRBJ segments were identified and used for gene usage analysis of CDR3 amino acid clonotypes. Filtered high-quality paired reads were merged into contigs using COPE and FqMerger. BLAST was used to align contigs to IMGT TRBV, TRBD and TRBJ reference genes, and CDR3 was defined according to IMGT. Any clonotype with a frequency above 0.1% was counted as a highly expanded clone. Shannon entropy was used to measure repertoire diversity, and the Gini coefficient was used to measure V-J evenness. Clonotypes shared by more than one individual were considered public. Using fastp at Q25 and MiXCR, TCRdb reprocessed the public reads and kept productive beta chains. Each CDR3 protein gets just one entry, which takes the most common genes and DNA from the rows behind it. It is TCRdb's table, rather than the study itself, that gives the V and J calls and clone size. The sample yields 350,000 to 450,000 distinct CDR3 sequences; roughly 12% were counted once. Together, the top ten hold 18% of the sample.

In the germline V gene (reference sequence), CDR1 corresponds to WNHNN and CDR2 to SYGVQD. Compared with germline, V lacks 0 bases and J lacks 4 bases; bases without a gene match: 20. Its CDR3 holds 20 amino acids, cysteine through phenylalanine. CDR3 DNA is the only sequence kept; it has 60 bases, read in frame from the first base. The time point label corresponds to: newly diagnosed GD, antithyroid drugs for less than 3 months. For both TCR sequencing and RNA sequencing, RNA was extracted from PBMCs in TRIzol. The diagnosis of Graves' disease was made according to American Thyroid Association guidelines. Patients for the study were recruited at an endocrinology department in Xi'an, China. Each patient gave about 9.1 milliliters of peripheral blood, collected in an EDTA anticoagulant tube. Ficoll Paque Plus density gradient separation was used to isolate PBMCs, and no further T cell sorting was done. An Agilent 2100 Bioanalyzer and agarose gel were used to check RNA quality, and a NanoDrop 2000 was used to measure RNA concentration.

This same sample was also part of a study on T cells in Graves' hyperthyroidism and ophthalmopathy. Reported in the second study: Graves' hyperthyroidism was defined as stable when no progression to ophthalmopathy occurred over 18 months of follow-up. Hyperthyroidism patients were newly diagnosed, with disease duration under 2 months, and aged 18 to 65 years. Any patient with an uncontrolled infection, another autoimmune disease, pregnancy or lactation was excluded. Diagnoses were established on the basis of clinical symptoms, serum thyroxine and TRAb, thyroid ultrasound, and orbital computed tomography. The first round of RT-PCR for the TCR CDR3 was performed with the HTBI primer set and the Qiagen OneStep RT-PCR kit. Blood samples also contained most of the expanded thyroid clonotypes (frequency above 0.001), which suggests that blood repertoires may reflect thyroid immune responses. A 13 V-J signature model separated ophthalmopathy from stable hyperthyroidism, with 87.88% sensitivity and approximately 81% specificity in cross-validation and 80%/75% in testing. During validation, the model predicted progression to ophthalmopathy a median of roughly 7.1 months ahead of onset, with more than 60% sensitivity and less than 85% specificity. TCR V-J signatures able to tell the groups apart were searched for in a discovery cohort of around 95 patients, of whom about 40 had Graves' ophthalmopathy and around 57 had stable Graves' hyperthyroidism. Prospective prediction of ophthalmopathy was tested in an independent validation cohort of about 19 hyperthyroidism patients and 17 patients who later progressed to ophthalmopathy. For training and testing, the 110 or so patients in the discovery cohort were randomly divided in a 7:3 ratio. The study also compared thyroid tissue and blood T-cell repertoires from about six Graves' hyperthyroidism patients. Following sampling, methimazole starting at 30 mg daily was given to hyperthyroidism patients, and high-dose intravenous methylprednisolone was given to ophthalmopathy patients. Libraries were constructed in a second round of multiplex PCR, after which size selection and purification were performed. Libraries were sequenced paired-end with 100 bp reads on an Illumina HiSeq2000. SOAPnuke was used to process the raw data, removing reads that contained adapters or uncalled bases, had a mean Phred below 15, or lacked an exact match to the constant primer or identifier. COPE v1.2.5 was used to merge the high-quality paired reads, and each unique nucleotide sequence was defined as a clonotype. Clonotypes were aligned to IMGT TRBV, TRBD and TRBJ reference segments using MiTCR v1.1. The analysis was restricted to V-J combinations with a frequency above 0.0001, which together covered about 99% of the repertoires. A TCS score was defined as the ratio between F50 (clonal expansion) and ExV (chaos), using BLOSUM62-based TCRdist between CDR3 peptides within each V-J. Welch's t-statistics and random forest reduced 450 to 600 V-J features to under 15, which were used in a naive Bayes classifier (R e1071). No statistical method was used to fix the sample size in advance, and group allocation was not hidden from the investigators. The paper reports TCR Vbeta CDR3 sequencing of fewer than 150 peripheral blood samples: approximately 41 ophthalmopathy, roughly 80 hyperthyroidism and around 17 progressor patients.

The sequence was obtained from a young woman with Graves disease. Donor details come from another sample of the same person, matched by shared clones. The sequences come from peripheral blood mononuclear cells (PBMCs), collected at new diagnosis, from a patient treated with antithyroid drugs. This sequence uses TRBV10-1 and TRBJ1-2, with 7 bases matching TRBD1. CDR3 reads: CASSESLGQLPITSTYGYTF. The nucleotide sequence is given as TGCGCCAGCAGTGAGTCGTTGGGACAGTTACCAATAACATCCACCTATGGCTACACCTTC.